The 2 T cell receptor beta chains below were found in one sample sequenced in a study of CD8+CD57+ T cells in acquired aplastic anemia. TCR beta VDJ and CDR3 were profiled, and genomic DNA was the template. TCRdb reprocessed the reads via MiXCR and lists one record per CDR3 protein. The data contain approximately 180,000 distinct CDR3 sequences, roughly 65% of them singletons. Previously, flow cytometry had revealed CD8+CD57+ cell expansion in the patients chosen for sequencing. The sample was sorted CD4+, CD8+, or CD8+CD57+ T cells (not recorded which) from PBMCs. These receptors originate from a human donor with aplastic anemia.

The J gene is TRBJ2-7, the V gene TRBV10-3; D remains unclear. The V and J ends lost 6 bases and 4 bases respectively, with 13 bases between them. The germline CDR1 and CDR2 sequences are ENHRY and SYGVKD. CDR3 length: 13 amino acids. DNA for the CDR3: TGTGCCATCAGAGCTCACATGGGGTACGAGCAGTACTTC. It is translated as CAIRAHMGYEQYF.

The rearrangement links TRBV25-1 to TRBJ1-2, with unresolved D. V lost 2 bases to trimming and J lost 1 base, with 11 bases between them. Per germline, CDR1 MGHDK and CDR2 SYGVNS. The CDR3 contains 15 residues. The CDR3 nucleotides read TGTGCCAGCAGTGAAAACTGGGTGGGTAACTATGGCTACACCTTC. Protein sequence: CASSENWVGNYGYTF.